The 24 T cell receptor beta chains below were found in one sample sequenced in a study of CXCR3-negative and CXCR3-positive naive CD8 T cells. Study results and limitations: Against CXCR3-negative naive cells, CXCR3-positive naive cells showed more hydrophobic TRB CDR3s.

UMI labels and 5' RACE were used to prepare the TRB cDNA libraries. TCRdb reprocessed the 5' RACE reads and reports one entry per CDR3 protein, with no DNA. This sample lists some 130,000 distinct CDR3 sequences; its ten largest clones have approximately 0.54%. No antigens are known for them. Sample: naive CXCR3+ CD8+ T cells from blood. Indicated subset: CD45RO-CCR7+CD27+CD95- naive CD8+ T cells expressing CXCR3 (TNR3+). These receptors all stem from a human donor in good health. Some clones in this sample may be carry-over from other donors' samples.

V gene TRBV9 combines with J gene TRBJ1-1; the TCRdb D gene call, TRBD1, has no DNA to confirm it. Germline assignment: CDR1 SGDLS and CDR2 YYNGEE. The CDR3 has 17 amino acids. This CDR3 reads CASSLQGEVGKNSEAFF. The full variable domain, completed using reference TRBV9 and TRBJ1-1, is DSGVTQTPKHLITATGQRVTLRCSPRSGDLSVYWYQQSLDQGLQFLIQYYNGEERAKGNILERFSAQQFPDLHSELNLSSLELGDSALYFCASSLQGEVGKNSEAFFGQGTRLTVV.

The rearrangement links TRBV12-3 or TRBV12-4 to TRBJ1-2; TCRdb lists TRBD1, though no DNA is available to test this call. The CDR3 sequence is 12 residues long. CDR3 loop: CASSLDRDGYTF.

The rearrangement joins TRBV9 to TRBJ2-7. The CDR3 has 14 amino acids. Germline V lookup: CDR1 SGDLS, CDR2 YYNGEE. CDR3 loop: CASSVAKLSYEQYF. Full variable domain (missing parts from reference TRBV9 and TRBJ2-7): DSGVTQTPKHLITATGQRVTLRCSPRSGDLSVYWYQQSLDQGLQFLIQYYNGEERAKGNILERFSAQQFPDLHSELNLSSLELGDSALYFCASSVAKLSYEQYFGPGTRLTVT.

The chain has TRBV5-1 and TRBJ1-4; with no DNA, the TCRdb D assignment of TRBD1 cannot be verified. Germline-derived CDR1 and CDR2 are SGHRS and YFSETQ. This CDR3 is built from 15 residues. CDR3: CASSLTGETYEKLFF.

CDR3: CASSASGSPVYNEQFF. The chain uses TRBV28 and TRBJ2-1. This CDR3 is 16 amino acids long. Germline V CDR1 and CDR2: MDHEN, SYDVKM.

The chain employs TRBV6-1 and TRBJ2-5. CDR1 MNHNS and CDR2 SASEGT come from the germline V gene. This CDR3 has 13 amino acids. The CDR3 region is CASSGEDQETQYF.

The chain combines TRBV7-9 with TRBJ2-2. Germline assignment: CDR1 SEHNR and CDR2 FQNEAQ (reference sequence). The CDR3 contains 15 residues. The chain's CDR3 is CASSLERRNTGELFF.

CDR3 loop: CASSQNPSYEQFF. V gene TRBV4-1 combines with J gene TRBJ2-1. Germline V gene data show CDR1 as MGHRA and CDR2 as YSYEKL. The CDR3 is 13 residues long.

The chain uses TRBV20-1 and TRBJ2-4. Germline V CDR1 and CDR2: DFQATT, SNEGSKA (reference sequence). CDR3 length: 14 amino acids. The CDR3 loop is CSARDPEAKNIQYF.

The chain couples TRBV29-1 to TRBJ2-7; without DNA, the TCRdb call of TRBD1 cannot be checked. CDR1 and CDR2 (germline): SQVTM, ANQGSEA. The CDR3 covers 14 residues. The CDR3 region is CSAVQGVGSYEQYF.

This chain links TRBV7-6 with TRBJ1-1; TCRdb's D gene call, TRBD1, goes unchecked for lack of DNA. The CDR3 consists of 13 residues. CDR1 and CDR2 from the germline V gene are SGHVS and FNYEAQ. The CDR3: CASSLAPSNEAFF.

CDR3 in amino acids: CASSTPEDPGQFF. V gene TRBV5-1 combines with J gene TRBJ2-1; TCRdb calls TRBD1, which cannot be checked without DNA. The CDR3 totals 13 residues. Germline loops: CDR1 SGHRS, CDR2 YFSETQ.

The V and J genes are TRBV7-2 and TRBJ2-5; TCRdb indicates TRBD2, and absent DNA this call remains unverified. The CDR3 length is 17 residues. Germline-derived CDR1 and CDR2 are SGHTA and FQGNSA. The CDR3 reads CASSPPRLAGPQETQYF.

V usage is TRBV20-1 and J usage is TRBJ2-1; as DNA is missing, the TRBD1 call by TCRdb cannot be tested. CDR1 and CDR2 from the germline V gene are DFQATT and SNEGSKA (reference sequence). This CDR3 spans 16 amino acids. This CDR3 is CSARARGAGTLEEQFF.

The chain links TRBV6-2 or TRBV6-3 to TRBJ2-5; TCRdb selects TRBD2, and the lack of DNA leaves this call unchecked. Looked up from germline, CDR1 is MNHEY and CDR2 is SVGEGT. The CDR3 is 19 amino acids. This CDR3 reads CASSYSMVTSGYPQETQYF.

The chain joins TRBV3-1 to TRBJ2-7. This CDR3 is built from 14 residues. Germline CDR1 and CDR2: LGHDT and YNNKEL (reference sequence). The CDR3 reads CASSQETISYEQYF.

CDR3 amino acids: CSARDDQGSYEQYF. The rearrangement links TRBV20-1 to TRBJ2-7. Per the germline V gene, CDR1 is DFQATT and CDR2 is SNEGSKA (reference sequence). The CDR3 covers 14 residues.

The rearrangement uses TRBV15 and TRBJ2-7. This CDR3 is built from 13 residues. The germline V gene encodes CDR1 LNHNV and CDR2 YYDKDF (reference sequence). The CDR3 spells CATSNRASYEQYF.

This chain links TRBV3-1 with TRBJ2-1; TCRdb's D call, TRBD2, is unchecked because there is no DNA. The CDR3 is made up of 17 amino acids. Germline values: CDR1 LGHDT, CDR2 YNNKEL (reference sequence). CDR3: CASSQETGLGIIDEQFF.

The V gene is TRBV7-9, the J gene TRBJ2-1. This CDR3 has 13 residues. In germline, CDR1 is SEHNR, CDR2 FQNEAQ (reference sequence). This CDR3 reads CASSLGPSDEQFF.

CDR3 region: CATSEGAGGPYEQYF. The rearrangement links TRBV15 to TRBJ2-7; absent DNA, TCRdb's TRBD1 call cannot be checked. The CDR3 spans 15 residues. Looked up from germline, CDR1 is LNHNV and CDR2 is YYDKDF (reference sequence).

The chain links TRBV7-9 to TRBJ1-1. From germline, CDR1 is SEHNR and CDR2 FQNEAQ (reference sequence). The length of the CDR3 is 13 residues. CDR3 sequence reads: CASSAGGDTEAFF. Drawing the rest from reference TRBV7-9 and TRBJ1-1, the complete variable domain is DTGVSQNPRHKITKRGQNVTFRCDPISEHNRLYWYRQTLGQGPEFLTYFQNEAQLEKSRLLSDRFSAERPKGSFSTLEIQRTEQGDSAMYLCASSAGGDTEAFFGQGTRLTVV.

The chain carries TRBV29-1 and TRBJ2-7; the D call from TCRdb, TRBD1, cannot be confirmed without DNA. CDR1 is SQVTM, CDR2 ANQGSEA, per germline. The CDR3 has 15 amino acids. The CDR3 here is CSVAAGQFPHYEQYF.

The chain employs TRBV29-1 and TRBJ2-7; TCRdb's D gene call, TRBD1, goes unchecked for lack of DNA. The CDR3 contains 12 residues. Germline V CDR1 and CDR2: SQVTM, ANQGSEA. CDR3 region: CSVWDTSYEQYF.